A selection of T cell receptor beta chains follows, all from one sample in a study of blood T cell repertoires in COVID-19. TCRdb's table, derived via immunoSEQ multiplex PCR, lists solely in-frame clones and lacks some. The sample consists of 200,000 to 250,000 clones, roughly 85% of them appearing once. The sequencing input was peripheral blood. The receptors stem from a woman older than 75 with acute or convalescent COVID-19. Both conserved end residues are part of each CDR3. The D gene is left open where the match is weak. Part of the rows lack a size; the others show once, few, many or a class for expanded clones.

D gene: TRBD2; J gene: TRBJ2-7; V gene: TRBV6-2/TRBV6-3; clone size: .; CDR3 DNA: TGTGCCAGCAGTTATCTAGCGGGGGGCGTCTCCTACGAGCAGTACTTC; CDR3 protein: CASSYLAGGVSYEQYF
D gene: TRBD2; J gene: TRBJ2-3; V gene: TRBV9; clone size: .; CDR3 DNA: TGTGCCAGCAGCCCGAGGACTAGCGGGGGGGCGCCAGATACGCAGTATTTT; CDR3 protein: CASSPRTSGGAPDTQYF
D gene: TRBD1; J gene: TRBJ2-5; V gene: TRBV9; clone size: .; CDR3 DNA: TGTGCCAGCAGCCCCCAGGACAGGGGAGAGACCCAGTACTTC; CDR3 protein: CASSPQDRGETQYF
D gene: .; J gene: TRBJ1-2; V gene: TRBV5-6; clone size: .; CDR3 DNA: TGTGCCAGCAGCCTGACAGGCCACTATGGCTACACCTTC; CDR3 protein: CASSLTGHYGYTF
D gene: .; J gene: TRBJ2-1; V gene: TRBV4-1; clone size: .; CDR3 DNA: TGCGCCAGCAGCCAAGAAGCGGATTCCTACAATGAGCAGTTCTTC; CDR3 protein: CASSQEADSYNEQFF
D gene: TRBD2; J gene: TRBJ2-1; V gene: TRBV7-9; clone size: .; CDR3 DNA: TGTGCCAGCAGCCCCGGGCTAGCGGGGGGGCGGTACAATGAGCAGTTCTTC; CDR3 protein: CASSPGLAGGRYNEQFF
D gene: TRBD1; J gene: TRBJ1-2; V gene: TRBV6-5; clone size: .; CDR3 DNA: TGTGCCAGCAGTTCGGGGACAGGGCGCGGCTACACCTTC; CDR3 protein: CASSSGTGRGYTF
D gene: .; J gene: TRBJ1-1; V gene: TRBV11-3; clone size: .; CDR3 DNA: TGTGCCAGCCAGTCAGGCACTGAAGCTTTCTTT; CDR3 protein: CASQSGTEAFF
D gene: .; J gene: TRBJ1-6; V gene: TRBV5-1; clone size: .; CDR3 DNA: TGCGCCAGCAGCTTGGGGGAGGGAAGCGATTCACCCCTCCACTTT; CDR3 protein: CASSLGEGSDSPLHF
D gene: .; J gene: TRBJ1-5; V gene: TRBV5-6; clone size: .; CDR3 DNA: TGTGCCAGCAGCTTGTCGGGGGGTGGGCAGCCCCAGCATTTT; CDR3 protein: CASSLSGGGQPQHF
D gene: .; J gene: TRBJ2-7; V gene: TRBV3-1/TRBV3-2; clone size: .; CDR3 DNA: TGTGCCAGCAGCTGGGGTGGGGGGACCTCCTACGAGCAGTACTTC; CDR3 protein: CASSWGGGTSYEQYF
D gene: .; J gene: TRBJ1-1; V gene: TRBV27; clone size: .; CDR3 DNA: TGTGCCAGCAGTTTAAAGACAACGAACACTGAAGCTTTCTTT; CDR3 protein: CASSLKTTNTEAFF
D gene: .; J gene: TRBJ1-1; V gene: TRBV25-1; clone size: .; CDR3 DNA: TGTGCCAGCAGACAGGGAGGGGTGAACACTGAAGCTTTCTTT; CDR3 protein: CASRQGGVNTEAFF
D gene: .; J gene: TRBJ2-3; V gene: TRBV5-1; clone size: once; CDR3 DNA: TGCGCCAGCAGCTTGGCCTTGAGGACTAGCACAGATACGCAGTATTTT; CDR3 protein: CASSLALRTSTDTQYF
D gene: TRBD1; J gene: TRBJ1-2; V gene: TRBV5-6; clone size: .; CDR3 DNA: TGTGCCAGCAGCCCTGACAGGGACTATGGCTACACCTTC; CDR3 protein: CASSPDRDYGYTF
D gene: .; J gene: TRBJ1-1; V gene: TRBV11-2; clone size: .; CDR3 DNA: TGTGCCAGCAGCTTAGGCGGGGTGGGGAACACTGAAGCTTTCTTT; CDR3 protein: CASSLGGVGNTEAFF
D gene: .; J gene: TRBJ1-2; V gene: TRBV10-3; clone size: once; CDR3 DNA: TGTGCCATCAGTGGACTGATGGGCTACACCTTC; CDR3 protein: CAISGLMGYTF
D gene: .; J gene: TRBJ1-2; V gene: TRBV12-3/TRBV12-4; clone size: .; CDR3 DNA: TGTGCCAGCAGTTTATCCCCGGATGGCTACACCTTC; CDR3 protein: CASSLSPDGYTF
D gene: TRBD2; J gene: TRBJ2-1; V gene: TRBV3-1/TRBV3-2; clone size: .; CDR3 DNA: TGTGCCAGCAGCCTCAGCGGGGGCCTCTCCTACAATGAGCAGTTCTTC; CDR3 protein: CASSLSGGLSYNEQFF
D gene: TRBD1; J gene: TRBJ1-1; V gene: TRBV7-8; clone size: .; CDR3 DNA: TGTGCCAGCAGCATAGGGACAGCGAACACTGAAGCTTTCTTT; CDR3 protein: CASSIGTANTEAFF
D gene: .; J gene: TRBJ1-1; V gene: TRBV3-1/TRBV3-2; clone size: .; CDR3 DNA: TGTGCCAGCAGCCAAGGGCAGGGGCCCCGAGAAGCTTTCTTT; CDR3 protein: CASSQGQGPREAFF
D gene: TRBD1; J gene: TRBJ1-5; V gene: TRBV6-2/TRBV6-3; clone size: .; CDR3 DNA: TGTGCCAGCAGTTACACAGGGGTCAGCAATCAGCCCCAGCATTTT; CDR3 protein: CASSYTGVSNQPQHF
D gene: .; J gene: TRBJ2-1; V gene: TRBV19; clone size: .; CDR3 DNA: TGTGCCAGTAGTATAAGCTTAGGGGACTCCTACAATGAGCAGTTCTTC; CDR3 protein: CASSISLGDSYNEQFF
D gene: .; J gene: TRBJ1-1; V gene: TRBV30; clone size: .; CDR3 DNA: TGTGCCTGGAGTGTACCTACTGTGAACACTGAAGCTTTCTTT; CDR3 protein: CAWSVPTVNTEAFF
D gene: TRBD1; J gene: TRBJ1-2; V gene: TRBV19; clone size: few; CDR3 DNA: TGTGCCAGTAGGACCGGGACAGGGGGTACAGTATGGTATGGCTACACCTTC; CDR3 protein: CASRTGTGGTVWYGYTF
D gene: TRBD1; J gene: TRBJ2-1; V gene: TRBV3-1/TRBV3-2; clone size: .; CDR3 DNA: TGTGCCAGCAGCCAGCAGGCTTCAGGGGGAAGGACGGTCTTC; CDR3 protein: CASSQQASGGRTVF
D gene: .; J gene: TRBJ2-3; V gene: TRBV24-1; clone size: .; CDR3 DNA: TGTGCCACCAGTCCGGGACTTAGCACAGATACGCAGTATTTT; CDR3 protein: CATSPGLSTDTQYF
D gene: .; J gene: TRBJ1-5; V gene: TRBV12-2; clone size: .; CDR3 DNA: TGTGCAAGTCGCTTAGCGGCCCCGAGCAATCAGCCCCAGCATTTT; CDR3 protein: CASRLAAPSNQPQHF
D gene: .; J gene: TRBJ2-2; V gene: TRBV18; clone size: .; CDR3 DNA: TGTGCCAGCTCACCACGTTCGGACCGGGGCACCGGGGAGCTGTTTTTT; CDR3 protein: CASSPRSDRGTGELFF
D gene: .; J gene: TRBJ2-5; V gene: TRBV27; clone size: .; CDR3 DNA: TGTGCCAACTTGGGACTCCAGACCGTATCCCAAGAGACCCAGTACTTC; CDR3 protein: CANLGLQTVSQETQYF
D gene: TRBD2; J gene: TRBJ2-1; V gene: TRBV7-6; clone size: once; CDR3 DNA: TGTGCCAGCAGCGCGACCGGGACTAGCGGATACAATGAGCAGTTCTTC; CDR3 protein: CASSATGTSGYNEQFF